This T cell receptor beta chain was captured in a study of cytomegalovirus exposure and HLA in healthy donors (TCRdb year 2017). Concerning the study at large: An earlier analysis of approximately 640 of the donors reported approximately 300 Gb of sequence data and some 120 million unique TCR beta sequences from about 180 million T cells. Roughly 300 gigabases of sequencing data and 91 million or so unique TCR sequences made up an early release that covered approximately 650 HLA-typed donors. Of the 398 genotyped donors, about 80% fell in the genetic ancestry cluster associated with self-reported Caucasian donors. The study aimed to test whether cataloging public T cell receptors could reveal signatures of past pathogen exposure. The study used immunosequencing to profile the T cell repertoires of 600 to 850 subjects and linked those repertoires to cytomegalovirus serostatus. In addition to the first cohort of about 650 subjects, a separate validation cohort of approximately 130 different subjects was used. The study combined high-throughput TCR immunosequencing, statistical association of individual TCRs with disease status, and machine learning to predict cytomegalovirus infection status. A later analysis re-examined previously published TCR beta repertoires from just over 650 donors and added high-resolution HLA genotyping to investigate patterns of TCR occurrence. In the later analysis, no new phenotypic data were used to find candidate immune exposures; instead, reliance was placed on TCR beta sequences and their occurrence across donors. An earlier analysis of some 500 of the donors used high-throughput TCR beta sequencing to judge whether each TCR beta V gene segment behaved as functional or pseudogenic. Donor age, sex, ethnicity and CMV serostatus were collected together with the repertoire data. In a later genetic analysis, genome-wide SNP genotypes for about 55% of the roughly 700 donors were used, and that subset was treated as a discovery cohort. All discovery cohort repertoires had been generated on a single sequencing platform. Class I and class II HLA loci were covered by the typing at four-digit resolution. Typing coverage varied by locus: about 629-630 donors for A, B, C, DRB1 and DQB1; more than 500 for DQA1; over 600 for DPA1; under 490 for DPB1. Five DR-DQ haplotypes were treated as single units for association and clustering because of strong linkage in the cohort. Across approximately 420 genotyped donors of the cohort, an average of about 200,000 unique TCR beta nucleotide sequences per donor were sequenced, and roughly a sixth of those sequences were non-productive.

The library was obtained by the immunoSEQ multiplex PCR assay. For the multiplex PCR, a mixture combining 60 forward primers for TCR Vbeta segments and 13 reverse primers for TCR Jbeta segments was used. A multiplex PCR assay on genomic DNA amplified the CDR3 region of rearranged TCR beta genes. On the Illumina HiSeq System, the amplified TCR beta libraries were sequenced as 87-base-pair reads. As for the authors' bioinformatics: A later analysis counted some 74 million unique TCR beta chains across the 550 to 750 repertoires, and some 11 million of these chains were shared by at least two donors. A nearest-neighbor algorithm error-corrected the raw reads and collapsed the reads into unique sequences, merging closely related sequences to remove PCR and sequencing errors. To assign V, D and J gene segments, CDR3 sequences were aligned to IMGT reference sequences. Each retained sequence needed at least a six-nucleotide match to both a V gene segment and a J gene segment. A rearrangement counted as productive if the CDR3 had no stop codons and remained in frame with V and J, and every other rearrangement counted as non-productive. Following IMGT convention, CDR3 was defined as the stretch from the second conserved V-encoded cysteine up to the conserved J-encoded phenylalanine. The earlier analysis of about 570 of the donors excluded any sequence lacking an unambiguous match to a single V gene segment. An earlier analysis of a few hundred of the donors called V segments functional above 56.7% productive rearrangements and segregating when the between-donor standard deviation exceeded 5%. To diagnose cytomegalovirus status from the catalog of TCR beta chain sequences, a statistical classification framework was built. V and J gene assignment, in a later analysis, came from comparing TCR nucleotide sequences with IMGT/GENE-DB human TR gene sequences. In a later analysis, CDR3 sequences and most-parsimonious VDJ recombination scenarios were assigned using the TCRdist pipeline. In a later analysis, each TCR beta chain was defined by its CDR3 amino acid sequence together with its V-gene family, and reads lacking a unique V-gene family were excluded. In a later analysis, around 650 highly shared, low-generation-probability nucleotide sequences were removed to address suspected cross-contamination and a sequencing artifact. In a later analysis, a clonal expansion index for each public chain was calculated from normalized within-repertoire ranks of inferred template counts. In a later analysis, generation probabilities were computed using a VDJ recombination model fitted to out-of-frame rearrangements, and the results were checked against IGoR. In a later analysis, TCR-TCR, TCR-HLA and TCR-CMV co-occurrence was scored with hypergeometric tests, and a repertoire-size bias correction was applied to TCR pairs. A later analysis estimated false discovery rates by permuting HLA or CMV assignments 20 times. A later analysis grouped co-occurring TCRs with DBSCAN, adding TCRdist sequence similarity when clustering within HLA-allele-positive subsets. For co-occurrence clustering, repertoires with fewer than 30,000 or more than 120,000 public chains were excluded, along with five or six repertoires with anomalous nucleotide sharing. The table comes from immuneACCESS by way of TCRdb, which keeps in-frame sequences with V and J called. Part of the clones is missing from these tables; in studies checked, under half for an unresolved V gene and the rest for unknown reasons. The DNA was the basis for D and trimming; V, J and clone size are from that table. The sample table records just over 65,000 clones; roughly four fifths of these occur just once. The ten largest clones take up around 7% of the sample.

Summary of the overall study and its limitations: The classifier was reported to diagnose cytomegalovirus status with high specificity and sensitivity in both the original cohort and the validation cohort. According to a later analysis, parvovirus B19, influenza, CMV and Epstein-Barr virus appeared linked to several top co-occurrence clusters. In a later analysis, some 17,000 TCR beta sequences were associated with specific HLA alleles at a false discovery rate of 0.05. The study listed 164 TCR beta chains as associated with cytomegalovirus. An earlier analysis of some 590 of the donors showed that most TCR beta V segments appeared in productive rearrangements either about 90% or about 30% of the time, which broadly matched IMGT annotations. Because HLA typing was unavailable for some donors at each locus, only the typed subset was used in association tests. According to a later analysis, most CMV-associated TCR beta chains appeared to be HLA-restricted, and the HLA associations seemed to be driven largely by CMV exposure. Across donors, most TCR sequences were observed very rarely, whereas some public TCRs were present in many individuals. Compared with equally common non-associated chains, HLA-associated TCR beta chains in a later analysis were more clonally expanded and had lower generation probabilities. Immune exposure information for the cohort was limited to CMV serostatus. According to a later analysis, TCR association rates differed among HLA loci, with DRB1 alleles showing the most associated TCRs and HLA-C alleles showing the fewest. Some IMGT-functional V segments, including TRBV6-2 and TRBV6-3, could not be distinguished by the 87-base-pair reads and were therefore excluded. Correlated functional status among segregating V segments might be attributable to linkage disequilibrium, but an unknown experimental factor could not be ruled out. The cohort was sequenced for TCR beta chains only, and without alpha or paired-chain data the features that could be detected were limited. A further reported finding was that TCR beta sequences accurately predicted the HLA-A and HLA-B alleles for most subjects in the first cohort. Sequencing depth was assumed to be roughly uniform across donors in the presence/absence analyses, though that assumption may not hold. A cluster of highly shared sequence variants was judged likely to represent a technical artifact of the sequencing pipeline. According to a later genetic analysis, donors in an Asian-associated ancestry cluster had fewer N-insertions in productive TCRs than the approximately 690-donor mean. In vitro tests confirmed that a few of the cytomegalovirus-associated TCR beta chains recognize cytomegalovirus antigens. When HLA alleles, especially DR and DQ, strongly co-occurred, attributing TCR associations to individual alleles was difficult. The authors suggested that the approach could potentially be extended to other disease states and immunological phenotypes. A later genetic analysis associated a missense DCLRE1C variant with V-gene and J-gene trimming of TCR beta chains, and an independent cohort replicated the association. The earlier analysis of 587 of the donors excluded about 16 rarely observed V segments, including chromosome 9 orphons, because counts were too low.

With respect to this clone: Its binding antigen is unknown. No base qualities exist here, and no much larger clone lies one base off it.

In total, about 650 healthy bone marrow donors made up the cohort. At the time of sampling, every cohort member was nominally healthy, though immune exposures that went unrecorded were likely present. Of the approximately 700 cohort members, approximately 280 had positive CMV serostatus and 350 to 450 had negative CMV serostatus, and CMV serostatus was not recorded for the donor. Every donor gave a peripheral blood sample, and the peripheral blood mononuclear cells from that sample were used for TCR beta sequencing. The Qiagen DNeasy Blood Extraction Kit was used to extract genomic DNA from the blood cell samples. The junction carries 11 bases between V and J, which are trimmed by 2 bases and 12 bases respectively. According to the germline V gene (reference sequence), CDR1 reads DFQATT and CDR2 reads SNEGSKA. The CDR3 covers 11 residues, taking in both the cysteine and the phenylalanine. The sequence is cut down to CDR3 DNA, 33 bases in frame from base 1.

The chain is encoded by TRBV20-1 joined to TRBJ2-1; TRBD2 is a possible D gene, resting on 6 matching bases. Source material: PBMCs. The receptor was isolated from a human donor in good health. The CDR3 amino acid sequence is: CSARRLGGQFF. The DNA sequence follows: TGCAGTGCTAGACGGCTGGGGGGGCAGTTCTTC.